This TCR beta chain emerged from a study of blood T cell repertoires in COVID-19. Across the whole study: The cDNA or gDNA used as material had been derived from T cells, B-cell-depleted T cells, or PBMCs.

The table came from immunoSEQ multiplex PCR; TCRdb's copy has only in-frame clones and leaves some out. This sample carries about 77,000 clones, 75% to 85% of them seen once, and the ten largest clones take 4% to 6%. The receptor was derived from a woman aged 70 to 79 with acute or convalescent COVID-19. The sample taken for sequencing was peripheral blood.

The CDR3, as DNA: TGTGCCAGCAGCTTGGTAGCAGTACCCTACGAGCAGTACTTC. Its protein is CASSLVAVPYEQYF. This chain joins TRBV5-5 and TRBJ2-7; D not certain. The CDR3 consists of 14 residues. V lost 0 bases and J lost 2, with 9 bases in between. Germline V gene sequence: CDR1 SGHKS, CDR2 YYEKEE (reference sequence).